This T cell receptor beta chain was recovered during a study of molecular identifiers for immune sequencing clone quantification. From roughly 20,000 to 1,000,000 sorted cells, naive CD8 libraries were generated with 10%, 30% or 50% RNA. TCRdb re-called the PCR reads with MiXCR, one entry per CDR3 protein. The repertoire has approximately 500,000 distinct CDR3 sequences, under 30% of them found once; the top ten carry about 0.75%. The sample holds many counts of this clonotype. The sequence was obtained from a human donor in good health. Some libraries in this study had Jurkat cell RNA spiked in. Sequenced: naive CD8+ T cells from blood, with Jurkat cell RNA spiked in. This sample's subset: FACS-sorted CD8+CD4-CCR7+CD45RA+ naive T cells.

The CDR3 region has the DNA TGTGCCAGCAGCCCCCGGGATGGGTACGAGCAGTACTTC. Its translation is CASSPRDGYEQYF. This chain joins TRBV7-6 and TRBJ2-7, with D maybe TRBD2 (5 bases). CDR1 is SGHVS and CDR2 is FNYEAQ in the germline V gene. V was shortened by 5 bases and J by 4 bases, with 12 bases between the two germline ends. The CDR3 is 13 amino acids.